Here is one T cell receptor beta chain with its context. Its specificity is unknown. A junction boundary mismatches the germline segment, possibly from a read error. Here immunoSEQ multiplex PCR was the method, and the copy in TCRdb shows in-frame clones only, minus some. The sample carries around 92,000 clones, roughly 83% recorded once. CDR3 length: 14 amino acids. The germline V gene encodes CDR1 MNHEY and CDR2 SMNVEV (reference sequence). The data stem from a study of graft-versus-host responses after intestinal transplantation. Study-wide points: Graft-donor T cell macrochimerism in patients accompanied high graft-versus-host to host-versus-graft clonal ratios in allografts.

V gene TRBV27 combines with J gene TRBJ1-1; a weak D match, TRBD1 (5 bases). This clonotype was obtained from a human patient who received an intestinal transplant, so some T cells may come from the graft donor. The material sequenced was PBMCs, taken 255 days after intestinal transplant. CDR3: CASSISPGRTEAFF. The CDR3, as DNA: TGTGCCAGCAGTATATCCCCGGGGCGGACTGAAGCTTTCTTT.